The 3 T cell receptor beta chains below come from one sample, sequenced in a study of shared T cell receptors in the human thymus. Measured with immunoSEQ multiplex PCR; TCRdb has only the in-frame clones, and not every one. The sample includes about 660,000 clones, roughly 90% seen only once; the top ten take over 0.008%. These data also featured in a second study, about human thymus T cells.

Input material: thymocytes. The source of these receptors is a boy younger than two with a congenital heart defect.

The V call is TRBV5-1, the J call TRBJ2-7; the D is unclear. There are 12 residues in the CDR3. V was trimmed by 6 bases and J by 0 bases, leaving 7 bases between them. Germline CDR1 and CDR2: SGHRS and YFSETQ. CDR3 loop: CASNHSSYEQYF. The CDR3 nucleotides read TGCGCCAGCAATCACAGCTCCTACGAGCAGTACTTC.

The chain recombines TRBV11-3 with TRBJ2-1; the D gene is possibly TRBD1 (6 bases). The V and J ends lost 5 bases and 2 bases respectively, with 10 bases between them. Germline CDR1 SGHNT, CDR2 YENEEA. There are 14 residues in the CDR3. The CDR3 sequence is CASSTRQAYNEQFF. The CDR3 DNA reads TGTGCCAGCAGCACAAGACAGGCCTACAATGAGCAGTTCTTC. The whole variable domain, filled in from reference TRBV11-3 and TRBJ2-1, reads EAGVVQSPRYKIIEKKQPVAFWCNPISGHNTLYWYLQNLGQGPELLIRYENEEAVDDSQLPKDRFSAERLKGVDSTLKIQPAELGDSAVYLCASSTRQAYNEQFFGPGTRLTVL.

The chain recombines TRBV29-1 with TRBJ2-5; TRBD2 agrees at 7 bases. Germline CDR1 reads SQVTM; CDR2 reads ANQGSEA. The CDR3 loop spans 14 amino acids. The ends lost 4 bases at V and 4 bases at J; junction bases unmatched: 9. The CDR3 here is CSVAGIGGRETQYF. DNA of the CDR3: TGCAGCGTTGCGGGGATTGGCGGGAGAGAGACCCAGTACTTC.